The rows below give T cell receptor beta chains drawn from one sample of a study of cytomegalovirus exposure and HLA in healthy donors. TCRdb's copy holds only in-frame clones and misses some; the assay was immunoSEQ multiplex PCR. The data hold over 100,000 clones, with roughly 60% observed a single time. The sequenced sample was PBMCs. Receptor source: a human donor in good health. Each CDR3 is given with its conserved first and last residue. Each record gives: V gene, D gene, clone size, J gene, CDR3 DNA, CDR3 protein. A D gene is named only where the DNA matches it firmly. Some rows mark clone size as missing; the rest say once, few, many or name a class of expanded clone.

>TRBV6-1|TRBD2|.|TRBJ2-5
TGTGCCAGCAGAGAAGGACTAGCGGGAGGATGGAGAGAGACCCAGTACTTC
CASREGLAGGWRETQYF
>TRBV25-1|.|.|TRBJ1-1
TGTGCCAGCAGTGAGGCGGGGAACACTGAAGCTTTCTTT
CASSEAGNTEAFF
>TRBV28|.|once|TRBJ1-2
TGTGCCAGCAGTTTAATTCCGGGAAACTATGGCTACACCTTC
CASSLIPGNYGYTF
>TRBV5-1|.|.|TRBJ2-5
TGCGCCAGCAGCTTGGACCGGACAGCAGAGACCCAGTACTTC
CASSLDRTAETQYF
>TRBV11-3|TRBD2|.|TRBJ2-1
TGTGCCAGCAGCGCCGGACAGGGGACTAGCGGGAGCACCTCCTACAATGAGCAGTTCTTC
CASSAGQGTSGSTSYNEQFF
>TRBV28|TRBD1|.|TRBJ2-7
TGTGCCAGCAGTTCTTTATTCCCCACAGGGGGATACGAGCAGTACTTC
CASSSLFPTGGYEQYF
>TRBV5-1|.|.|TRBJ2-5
TGCGCCAGCAGCTTGAGCGGCCAAGAGACCCAGTACTTC
CASSLSGQETQYF
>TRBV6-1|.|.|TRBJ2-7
TGTGCCAGCAGTGAAATCCCCCACTACGAGCAGTACTTC
CASSEIPHYEQYF
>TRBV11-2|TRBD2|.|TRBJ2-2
TGTGCCAGCAGCCAGAGGGCCGTCAGGCGGGAGGGTCGCACCGGGGAGCTGTTTTTT
CASSQRAVRREGRTGELFF
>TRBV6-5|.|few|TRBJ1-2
TGTGCCAGCAGTACAGGGATCGCGGGCTCTGGCTACACCTTC
CASSTGIAGSGYTF
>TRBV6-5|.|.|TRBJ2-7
TGTGCCAGCAGTTACTCGCAGGCTAACCACGAGCAGTACTTC
CASSYSQANHEQYF
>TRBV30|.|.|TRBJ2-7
TGTGCCTGGAGTAAGACACTGAATTACGAGCAGTACTTC
CAWSKTLNYEQYF
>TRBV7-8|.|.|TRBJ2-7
TGTGCCAGCAGCTTAGCCTCGCTGAGCTACGAGCAGTACTTC
CASSLASLSYEQYF
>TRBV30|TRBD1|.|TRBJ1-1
TGTGCCCGCGAGACAGGGACAGGCACTGAAGCTTTCTTT
CARETGTGTEAFF
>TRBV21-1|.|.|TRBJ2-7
TGTGCCAGCCGGACACATTCGGGACAGGGAGTATCGGACTACGAGCAGTACTTC
CASRTHSGQGVSDYEQYF
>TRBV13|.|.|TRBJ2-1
TGTGCCAGCAGCTCTAGACAGCGGGTTACCCCGGGACTCCCCTACAATGAGCAGTTCTTC
CASSSRQRVTPGLPYNEQFF
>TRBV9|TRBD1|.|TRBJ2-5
TGTGCCAGCAGCGTAAGTTTGGGCGGACAGGAGGAGACCCAGTACTTC
CASSVSLGGQEETQYF
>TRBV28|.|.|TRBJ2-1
TGTGCCAGCAGCCTGGACTCGTACTCCTACAATGAGCAGTTCTTC
CASSLDSYSYNEQFF
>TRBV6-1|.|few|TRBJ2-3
TGTGCCAGCAGTGATAACGGGGGGCCCCTTGGCGTGGATACGCAGTATTTT
CASSDNGGPLGVDTQYF
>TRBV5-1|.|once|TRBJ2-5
TGCGCCAGCAGCTTGGAGTTGGGCCAGGGTGTCGGTAAATATGAGACCCAGTACTTC
CASSLELGQGVGKYETQYF
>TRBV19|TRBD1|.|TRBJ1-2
TGTGCCAGTAGTACCCTCAGAGGGACAGATGAAGGCTACACCTTC
CASSTLRGTDEGYTF
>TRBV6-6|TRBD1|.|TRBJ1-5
TGTGCCAGCAGTTCCAAGGACAGGGTAAGCAATCAGCCCCAGCATTTT
CASSSKDRVSNQPQHF
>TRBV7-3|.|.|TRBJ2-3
TGTGCCAGCAGCTTACTTGGCACAGATACGCAGTATTTT
CASSLLGTDTQYF
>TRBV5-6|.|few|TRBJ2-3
TGTGCCAGCAGCTTGGTCGGCGGGGCAGATACGCAGTATTTT
CASSLVGGADTQYF
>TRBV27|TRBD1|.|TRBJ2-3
TGTGCCAGCAGTCCCCAGGGGGCTAGCACAGATACGCAGTATTTT
CASSPQGASTDTQYF
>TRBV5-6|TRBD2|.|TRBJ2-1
TGTGCCAGCACCCGGGGGCTAGCGGGAGGGTACAATGAGCAGTTCTTC
CASTRGLAGGYNEQFF
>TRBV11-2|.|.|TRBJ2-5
TGTGCCAGCAGCTTGGTGGGAGGTATCCAAGAGACCCAGTACTTC
CASSLVGGIQETQYF
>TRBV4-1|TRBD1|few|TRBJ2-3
TGCGCCAGCAGCCAGGAGGACAGGGCAACAGATACGCAGTATTTT
CASSQEDRATDTQYF
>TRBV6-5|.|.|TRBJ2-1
TGTGCCAGCAGTTACGTTAGCGACGGTGAGCAGTTCTTC
CASSYVSDGEQFF
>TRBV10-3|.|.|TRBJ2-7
TGTGCCATCAGTGAGCCCGGGACTCCGGGGGCCTACGAGCAGTACTTC
CAISEPGTPGAYEQYF
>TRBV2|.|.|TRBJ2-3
TGTGCCAGCAGTGAATGGGACAACACAGATACGCAGTATTTT
CASSEWDNTDTQYF
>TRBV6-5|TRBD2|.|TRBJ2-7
TGTGCCAGCAGTTACACGCTAGCGGGGGCCTACGAGCAGTACTTC
CASSYTLAGAYEQYF
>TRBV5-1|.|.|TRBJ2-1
TGCGCCAGCAGCCCGCTGCGCTCCTACAATGAGCAGTTCTTC
CASSPLRSYNEQFF